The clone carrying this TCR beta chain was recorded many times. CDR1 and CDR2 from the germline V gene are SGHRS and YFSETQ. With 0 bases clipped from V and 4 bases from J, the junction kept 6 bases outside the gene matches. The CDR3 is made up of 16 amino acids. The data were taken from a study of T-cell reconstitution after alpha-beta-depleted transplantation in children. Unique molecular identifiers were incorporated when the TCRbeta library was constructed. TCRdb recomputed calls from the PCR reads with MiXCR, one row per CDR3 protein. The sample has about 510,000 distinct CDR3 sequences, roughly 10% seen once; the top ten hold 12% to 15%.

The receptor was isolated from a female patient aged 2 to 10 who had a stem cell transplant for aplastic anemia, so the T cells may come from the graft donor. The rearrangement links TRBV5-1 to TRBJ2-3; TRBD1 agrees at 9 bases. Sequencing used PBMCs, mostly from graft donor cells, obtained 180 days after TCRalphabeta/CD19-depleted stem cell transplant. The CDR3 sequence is CASSLGDRVAADTQYF. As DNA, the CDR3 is TGCGCCAGCAGCTTGGGGGACAGGGTTGCAGCAGATACGCAGTATTTT.